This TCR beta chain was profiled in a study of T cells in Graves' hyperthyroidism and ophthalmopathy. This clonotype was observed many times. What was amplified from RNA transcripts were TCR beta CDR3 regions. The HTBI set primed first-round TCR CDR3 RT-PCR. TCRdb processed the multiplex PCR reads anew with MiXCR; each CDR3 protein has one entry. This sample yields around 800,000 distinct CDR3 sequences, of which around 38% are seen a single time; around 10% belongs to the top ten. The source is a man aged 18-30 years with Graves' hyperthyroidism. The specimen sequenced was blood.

CDR3 bases: TGTGCCAGTAGTACCGTGGGGGGGGCCAATCAGCCCCAGCATTTT. Translated, it gives CASSTVGGANQPQHF. The V call is TRBV19, the J call TRBJ1-5; tentatively, D is TRBD1 (6 bases). Trimming removed 4 bases at V and 3 bases at J, with 13 bases between. The CDR3 consists of 15 residues. In germline, CDR1 is LNHDA, CDR2 SQIVND (reference sequence).